Listed below are T cell receptor beta chains from one sample, sequenced in a study of T cell changes during pregnancy in multiple sclerosis. Repertoires were generated with immunoSEQ multiplex PCR, while TCRdb's copy carries only in-frame clones and drops some. The sample carries under 110,000 clones, about 90% recorded once. Source: peripheral blood, taken in the second trimester of pregnancy. These receptors all stem from a female donor with multiple sclerosis, enrolled in a pregnancy study. Both conserved end residues are part of each CDR3. D genes are given only for firm matches. Size tells how often a clone was seen (once, few, many) or the class of an expanded clone, and some rows leave it out.

D	size	V	J	DNA	CDR3
.	.	TRBV29-1	TRBJ1-2	TGCAGCGCCTTTGGAGGAGGAGTCTATGGCTACACCTTC	CSAFGGGVYGYTF
.	.	TRBV7-2	TRBJ2-7	TGTGCCAGCGCGGTTCTCTGGGGCCGCGACGAGCAGTACTTC	CASAVLWGRDEQYF
TRBD1	.	TRBV27	TRBJ1-2	TGTGCCAGCAGTCCCCGACAGGGGGTTAACTATGGCTACACCTTC	CASSPRQGVNYGYTF
TRBD1	.	TRBV5-1	TRBJ2-7	TGCGCCAGCAGCTTGCCAGGGGGCGCGGACGAGCAGTACTTC	CASSLPGGADEQYF
TRBD1	.	TRBV5-5	TRBJ2-3	TGTGCCAGCAGCTACGGAACCGGGACAGGGTTGATGGATACGCAGTATTTT	CASSYGTGTGLMDTQYF
.	few	TRBV28	TRBJ1-1	TGTGCCACCGTAGGGAGGGGCACTGAAGCTTTCTTT	CATVGRGTEAFF
.	.	TRBV7-2	TRBJ1-5	TGTGCCAGCAGCCCCCAGTCAGGTTTTAGCAATCAGCCCCAGCATTTT	CASSPQSGFSNQPQHF
.	.	TRBV11-2	TRBJ2-7	TGTGCCAGCAGCTTATCCCCCGGCTACGAGCAGTACTTC	CASSLSPGYEQYF
TRBD1	.	TRBV18	TRBJ2-5	TGTGCCAGCTCACCTCGGACAGGGGTCAAGCAAGAGACCCAGTACTTC	CASSPRTGVKQETQYF
TRBD1	.	TRBV27	TRBJ2-7	TGTGCCAGCAGTTTAGGGACAGGGTACGAGCAGTACTTC	CASSLGTGYEQYF
TRBD1	.	TRBV15	TRBJ2-7	TGTGCCACCAGCAGAGACCTCCGGACAGGGGAGGGATCCTACGAGCAGTACTTC	CATSRDLRTGEGSYEQYF
.	.	TRBV7-2	TRBJ1-5	TGTGCCAGCAGCTTAGCGTCGACAGCCCAAGATCAGCCCCAGCATTTT	CASSLASTAQDQPQHF
.	.	TRBV21-1	TRBJ2-7	TGTGCCAGCAGCACTGCGGGACTAGCGAAGTACGAGCAGTACTTC	CASSTAGLAKYEQYF
.	.	TRBV6-5	TRBJ1-2	TGTGCCAGCAGTTACTCGGTCATAGGGGCCTATGGGGGCTACACCTTC	CASSYSVIGAYGGYTF
TRBD1	.	TRBV9	TRBJ1-3	TGTGCCAGCAGCGTAGGGGGACAGGGGGGAAACACCATATATTTT	CASSVGGQGGNTIYF
TRBD1	.	TRBV5-1	TRBJ2-1	TGCGCCAGCAGCTTGTGGTTAGGGGGCCTAACCTACAATGAGCAGTTCTTC	CASSLWLGGLTYNEQFF
TRBD1	once	TRBV27	TRBJ1-2	TGTGCCAGCAGTTTTCTACAGGGGGCAGGGTCTAAGAACTATGGCTACACCTTC	CASSFLQGAGSKNYGYTF
.	.	TRBV28	TRBJ2-3	TGTGCCAGCACCCCCCCGGGCAGGGCCACAGATACGCAGTATTTT	CASTPPGRATDTQYF
TRBD2	.	TRBV28	TRBJ2-7	TGTGCCAGCAGTCCGGGGGGACTAGCGGACTACGAGCAGTACTTC	CASSPGGLADYEQYF
.	.	TRBV7-9	TRBJ2-5	TGTGCCAGCAGCTTACTACCCCCTCTGGCGGAAGAGACCCAGTACTTC	CASSLLPPLAEETQYF